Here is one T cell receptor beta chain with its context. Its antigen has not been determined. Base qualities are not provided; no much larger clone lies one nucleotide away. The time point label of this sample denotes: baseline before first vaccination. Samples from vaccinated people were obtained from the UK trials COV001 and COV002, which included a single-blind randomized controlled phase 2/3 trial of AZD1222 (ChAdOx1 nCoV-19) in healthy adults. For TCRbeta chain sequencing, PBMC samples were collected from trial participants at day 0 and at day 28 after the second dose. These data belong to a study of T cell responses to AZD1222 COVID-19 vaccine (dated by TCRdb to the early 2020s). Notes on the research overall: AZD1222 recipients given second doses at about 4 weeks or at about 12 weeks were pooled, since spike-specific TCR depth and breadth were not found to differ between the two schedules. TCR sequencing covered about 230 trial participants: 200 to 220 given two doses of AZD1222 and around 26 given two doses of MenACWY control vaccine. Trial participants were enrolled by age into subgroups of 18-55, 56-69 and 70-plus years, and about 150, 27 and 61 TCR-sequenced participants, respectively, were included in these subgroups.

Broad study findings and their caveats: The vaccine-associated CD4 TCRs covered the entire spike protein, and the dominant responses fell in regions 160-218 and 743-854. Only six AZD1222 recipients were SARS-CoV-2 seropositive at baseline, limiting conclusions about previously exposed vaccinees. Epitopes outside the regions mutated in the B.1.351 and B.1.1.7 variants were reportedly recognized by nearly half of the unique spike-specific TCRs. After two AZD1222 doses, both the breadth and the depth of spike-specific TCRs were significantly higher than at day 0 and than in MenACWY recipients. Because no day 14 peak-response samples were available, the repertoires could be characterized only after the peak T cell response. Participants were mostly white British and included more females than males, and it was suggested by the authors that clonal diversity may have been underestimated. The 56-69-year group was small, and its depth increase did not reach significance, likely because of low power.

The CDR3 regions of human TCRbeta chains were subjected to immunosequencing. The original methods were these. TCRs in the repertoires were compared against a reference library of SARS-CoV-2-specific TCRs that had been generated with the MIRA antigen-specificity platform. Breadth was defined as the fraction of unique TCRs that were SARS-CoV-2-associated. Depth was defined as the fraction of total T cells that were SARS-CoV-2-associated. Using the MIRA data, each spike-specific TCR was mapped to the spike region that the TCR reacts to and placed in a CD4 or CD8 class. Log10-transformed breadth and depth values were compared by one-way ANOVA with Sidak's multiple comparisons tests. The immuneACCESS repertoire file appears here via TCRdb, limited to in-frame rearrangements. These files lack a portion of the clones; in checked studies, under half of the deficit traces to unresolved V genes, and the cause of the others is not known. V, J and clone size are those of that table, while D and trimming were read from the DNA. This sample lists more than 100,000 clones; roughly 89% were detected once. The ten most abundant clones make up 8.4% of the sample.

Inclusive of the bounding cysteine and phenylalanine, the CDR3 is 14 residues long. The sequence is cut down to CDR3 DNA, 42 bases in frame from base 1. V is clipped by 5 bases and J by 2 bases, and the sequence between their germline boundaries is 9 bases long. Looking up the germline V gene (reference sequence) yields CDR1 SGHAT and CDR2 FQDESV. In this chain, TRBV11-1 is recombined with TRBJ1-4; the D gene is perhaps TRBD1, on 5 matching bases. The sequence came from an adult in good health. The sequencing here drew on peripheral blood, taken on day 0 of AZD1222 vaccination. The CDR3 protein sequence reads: CASSRTLTNEKLFF. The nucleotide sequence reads TGTGCCAGCAGCCGGACACTGACTAATGAAAAACTGTTTTTT. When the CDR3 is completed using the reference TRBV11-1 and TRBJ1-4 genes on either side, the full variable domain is EAEVAQSPRYKITEKSQAVAFWCDPISGHATLYWYRQILGQGPELLVQFQDESVVDDSQLPKDRFSAERLKGVDSTLKIQPAELGDSAMYLCASSRTLTNEKLFFGSGTQLSVL.